The TCR beta chain described here comes from a study of shared clonotypes between healthy human individuals. Broader study findings: Naive subsets, compared against memory subsets, generally had larger estimated richness values. Clonotype sharing among donors was thought likely to change with sequencing depth.

Per the germline V gene, CDR1 is ENHRY and CDR2 is SYGVKD. V lost 10 bases to trimming and J lost 1 base; unmatched junction nucleotides: 7. The CDR3 runs 15 residues. The test was conducted at deep level. Assay used: immunoSEQ multiplex PCR; TCRdb lists only in-frame clones, some missing. The sample has about a million clones, roughly 72% seen once. On this clone itself: No antigen is known for it.

The study separated CD4+ cells into CD45RA+ naive and CD45RA-negative memory subsets. This receptor was identified in a man younger than 35 in good health. V gene TRBV10-3 combines with J gene TRBJ1-5; 10 bases fit TRBD1. The sample comprised memory CD4+ T cells sorted from blood. Subset specified: CD45RA-negative fraction. This CDR3 is CATNPGQGSNQPQHF. The CDR3 nucleotides are TGTGCCACGAACCCGGGACAGGGGAGCAATCAGCCCCAGCATTTT.